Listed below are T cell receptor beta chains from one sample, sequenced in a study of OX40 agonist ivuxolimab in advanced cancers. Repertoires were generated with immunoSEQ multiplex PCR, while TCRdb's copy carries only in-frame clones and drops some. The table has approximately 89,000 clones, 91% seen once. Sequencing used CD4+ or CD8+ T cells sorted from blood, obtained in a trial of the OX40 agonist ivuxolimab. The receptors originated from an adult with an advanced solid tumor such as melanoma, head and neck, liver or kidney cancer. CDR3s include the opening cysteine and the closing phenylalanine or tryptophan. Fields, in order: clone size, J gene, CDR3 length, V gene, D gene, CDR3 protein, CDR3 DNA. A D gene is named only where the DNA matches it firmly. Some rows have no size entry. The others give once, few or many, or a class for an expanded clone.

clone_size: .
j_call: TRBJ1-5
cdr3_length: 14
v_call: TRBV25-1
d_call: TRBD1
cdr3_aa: CASSGTGGGQPQHF
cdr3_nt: TGTGCCAGCAGTGGGACAGGGGGCGGTCAGCCCCAGCATTTT

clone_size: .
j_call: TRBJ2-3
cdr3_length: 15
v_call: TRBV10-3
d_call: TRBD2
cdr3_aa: CAISRGLGGTDTQYF
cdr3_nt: TGTGCCATCAGTAGGGGACTAGGAGGCACAGATACGCAGTATTTT

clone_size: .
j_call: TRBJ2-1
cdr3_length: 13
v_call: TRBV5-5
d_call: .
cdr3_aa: CASSIDTYNEQFF
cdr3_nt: TGTGCCAGCAGCATAGACACCTACAATGAGCAGTTCTTC

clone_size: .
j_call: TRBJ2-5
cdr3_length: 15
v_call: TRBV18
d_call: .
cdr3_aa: CASSPLQGREETQYF
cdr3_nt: TGTGCCAGCTCACCTCTACAGGGAAGGGAAGAGACCCAGTACTTC

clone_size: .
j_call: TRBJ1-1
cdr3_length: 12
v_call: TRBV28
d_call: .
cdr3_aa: CASSFLRTEAFF
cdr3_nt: TGTGCCAGCAGTTTCCTTAGGACAGAAGCTTTCTTT

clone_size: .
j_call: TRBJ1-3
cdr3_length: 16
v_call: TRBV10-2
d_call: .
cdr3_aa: CASSDPIRESGNTIYF
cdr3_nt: TGCGCCAGCAGTGATCCCATCCGTGAATCTGGAAACACCATATATTTT

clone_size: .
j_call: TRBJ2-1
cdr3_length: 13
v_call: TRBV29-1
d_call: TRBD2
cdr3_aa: CSSRIAGGGQQFF
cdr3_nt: TGCAGCTCGAGAATAGCGGGAGGGGGGCAGCAGTTCTTC

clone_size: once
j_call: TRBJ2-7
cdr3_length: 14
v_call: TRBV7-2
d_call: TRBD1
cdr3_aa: CASSLADRRNEQYF
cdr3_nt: TGTGCCAGCAGCTTAGCGGACAGGCGGAACGAGCAGTACTTC

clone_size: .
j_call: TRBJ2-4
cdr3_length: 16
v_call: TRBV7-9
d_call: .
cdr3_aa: CASSLGAGLAKNIQYF
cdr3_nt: TGTGCCAGCAGCTTAGGTGCGGGTCTAGCCAAAAACATTCAGTACTTC

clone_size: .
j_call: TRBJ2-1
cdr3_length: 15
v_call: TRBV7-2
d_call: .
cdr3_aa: CASSSLRTRPNEQFF
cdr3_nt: TGTGCCAGCAGTAGTCTAAGGACCCGACCCAATGAGCAGTTCTTC

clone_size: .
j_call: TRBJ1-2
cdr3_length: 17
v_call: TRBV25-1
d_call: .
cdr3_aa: CASSVGGGADSDYGYTF
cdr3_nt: TGTGCCAGCAGTGTTGGAGGAGGGGCAGATTCTGACTATGGCTACACCTTC

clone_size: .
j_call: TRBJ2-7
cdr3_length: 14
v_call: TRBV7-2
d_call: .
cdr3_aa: CASSLAGAIYEQYF
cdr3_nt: TGTGCCAGCAGCTTAGCGGGCGCCATCTACGAGCAGTACTTC

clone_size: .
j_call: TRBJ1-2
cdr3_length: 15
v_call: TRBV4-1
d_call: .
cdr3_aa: CASSQDFGQGLGYTF
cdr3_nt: TGCGCCAGCAGCCAAGATTTCGGCCAGGGCTTGGGCTACACCTTC

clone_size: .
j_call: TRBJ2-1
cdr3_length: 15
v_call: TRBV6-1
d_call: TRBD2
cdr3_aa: CASRPGLAGNNEQFF
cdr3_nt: TGTGCCAGCAGACCGGGACTAGCGGGAAACAATGAGCAGTTCTTC

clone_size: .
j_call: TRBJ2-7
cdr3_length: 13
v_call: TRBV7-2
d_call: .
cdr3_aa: CASSLTSSYEQYF
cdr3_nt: TGTGCCAGCAGCTTGACTAGTTCCTACGAGCAGTACTTC

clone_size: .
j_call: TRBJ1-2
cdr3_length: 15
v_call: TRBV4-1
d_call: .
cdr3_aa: CASSQTRQVSYGYTF
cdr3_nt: TGCGCCAGCAGCCAAACAAGACAGGTGTCGTATGGCTACACCTTC

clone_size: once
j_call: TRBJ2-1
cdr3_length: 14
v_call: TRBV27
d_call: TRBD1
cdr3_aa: CASRWTGPTHEQFF
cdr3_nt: TGTGCCAGCAGATGGACAGGGCCCACACATGAGCAGTTCTTC

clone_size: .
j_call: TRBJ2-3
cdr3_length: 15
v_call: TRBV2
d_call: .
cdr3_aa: CASSEVASRGVTQYF
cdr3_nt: TGTGCCAGCAGTGAAGTCGCGAGCAGGGGGGTTACGCAGTATTTT

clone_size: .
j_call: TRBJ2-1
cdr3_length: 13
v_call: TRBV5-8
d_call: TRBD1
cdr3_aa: CASSGGQGERKFF
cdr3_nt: TGTGCCAGCAGCGGGGGACAGGGTGAAAGAAAGTTCTTC

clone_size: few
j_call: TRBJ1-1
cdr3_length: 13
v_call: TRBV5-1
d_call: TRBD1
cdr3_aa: CASGVTGGTEAFF
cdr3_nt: TGCGCCAGCGGGGTAACAGGGGGCACTGAAGCTTTCTTT

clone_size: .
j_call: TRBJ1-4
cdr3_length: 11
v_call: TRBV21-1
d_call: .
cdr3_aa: CASSNEEKLFF
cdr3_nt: TGTGCCAGCAGCAACGAGGAAAAACTGTTTTTT

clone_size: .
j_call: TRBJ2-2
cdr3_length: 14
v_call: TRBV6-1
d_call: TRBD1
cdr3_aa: CASSEEGGFGELFF
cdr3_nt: TGTGCCAGCAGTGAGGAAGGGGGCTTCGGGGAGCTGTTTTTT

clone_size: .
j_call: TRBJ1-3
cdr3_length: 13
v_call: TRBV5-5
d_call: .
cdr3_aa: CASSLESGNTIYF
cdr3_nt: TGTGCCAGCAGCCTGGAATCCGGAAACACCATATATTTT

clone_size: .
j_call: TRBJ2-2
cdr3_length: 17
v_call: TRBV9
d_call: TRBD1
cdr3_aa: CASSVAAGQGDTGELFF
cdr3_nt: TGTGCCAGCAGCGTAGCTGCAGGGCAGGGGGACACCGGGGAGCTGTTTTTT

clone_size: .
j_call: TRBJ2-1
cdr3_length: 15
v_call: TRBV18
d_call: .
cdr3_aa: CASSPEGTQSGEQFF
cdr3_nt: TGTGCCAGCTCACCTGAAGGGACGCAGAGCGGTGAGCAGTTCTTC

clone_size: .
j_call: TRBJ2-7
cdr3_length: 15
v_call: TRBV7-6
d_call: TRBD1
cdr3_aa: CASSSGTGGSYEQYF
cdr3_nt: TGTGCCAGCAGCTCCGGGACAGGGGGCTCCTACGAGCAGTACTTC

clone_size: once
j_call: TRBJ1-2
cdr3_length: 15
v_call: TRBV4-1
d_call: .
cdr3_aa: CASSQVGGANYGYTF
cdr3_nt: TGCGCCAGCAGCCAAGTCGGGGGCGCTAACTATGGCTACACCTTC

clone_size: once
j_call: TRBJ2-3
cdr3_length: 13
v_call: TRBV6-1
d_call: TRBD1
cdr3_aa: CAGSRGQADTQYF
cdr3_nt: TGTGCCGGTTCCAGGGGGCAAGCAGATACGCAGTATTTT

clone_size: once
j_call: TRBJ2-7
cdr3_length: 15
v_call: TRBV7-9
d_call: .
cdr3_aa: CASSPHRGQGYEQYF
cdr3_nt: TGTGCCAGCAGCCCCCACCGTGGGCAGGGGTACGAGCAGTACTTC

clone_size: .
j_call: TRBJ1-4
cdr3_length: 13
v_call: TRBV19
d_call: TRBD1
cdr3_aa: CASSSRGLKKLFF
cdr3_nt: TGTGCCAGTAGTAGCAGGGGGCTCAAAAAACTGTTTTTT

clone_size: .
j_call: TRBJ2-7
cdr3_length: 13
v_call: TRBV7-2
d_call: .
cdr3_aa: CASSLQAPYEQYF
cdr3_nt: TGTGCCAGCAGTCTACAAGCCCCCTACGAGCAGTACTTC

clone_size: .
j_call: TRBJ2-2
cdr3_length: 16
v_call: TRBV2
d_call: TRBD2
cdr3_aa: CASSGSAGGHTGELFF
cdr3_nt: TGTGCCAGCAGTGGTAGCGCGGGAGGGCATACCGGGGAGCTGTTTTTT

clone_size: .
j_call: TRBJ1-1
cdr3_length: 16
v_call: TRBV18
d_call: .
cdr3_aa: CASSPPGRLKNTEAFF
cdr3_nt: TGTGCCAGCTCACCGCCGGGACGGTTAAAAAACACTGAAGCTTTCTTT

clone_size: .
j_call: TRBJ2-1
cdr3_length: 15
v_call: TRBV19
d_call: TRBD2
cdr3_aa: CASSIGGLAIYEQFF
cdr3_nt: TGTGCCAGTAGTATAGGGGGACTAGCTATCTATGAGCAGTTCTTC

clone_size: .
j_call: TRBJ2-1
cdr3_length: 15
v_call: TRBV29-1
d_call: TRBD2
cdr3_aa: CSASVNAGGNNEQFF
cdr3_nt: TGCAGCGCCTCCGTGAATGCGGGAGGGAACAATGAGCAGTTCTTC

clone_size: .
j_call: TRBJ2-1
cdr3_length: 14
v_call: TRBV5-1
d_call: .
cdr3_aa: CASSSGGGVGEQFF
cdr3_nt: TGCGCCAGCAGCTCTGGTGGAGGGGTCGGTGAGCAGTTCTTC

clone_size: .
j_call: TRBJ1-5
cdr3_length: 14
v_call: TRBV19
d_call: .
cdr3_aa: CASQVGSGNQPQHF
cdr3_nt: TGTGCCAGCCAGGTGGGTAGTGGCAATCAGCCCCAGCATTTT

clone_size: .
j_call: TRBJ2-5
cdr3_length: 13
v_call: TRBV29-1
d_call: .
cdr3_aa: CSVTSPGLETQYF
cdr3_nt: TGCAGCGTGACGTCCCCAGGCTTAGAGACCCAGTACTTC

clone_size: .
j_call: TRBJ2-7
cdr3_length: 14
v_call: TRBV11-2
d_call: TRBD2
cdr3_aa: CASSSGLAGDEQYF
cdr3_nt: TGTGCCAGCAGCTCGGGACTAGCGGGAGACGAGCAGTACTTC

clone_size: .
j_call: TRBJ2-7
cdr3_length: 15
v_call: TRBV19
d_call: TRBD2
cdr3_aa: CASSTSGLAGYEQYF
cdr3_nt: TGTGCCAGTAGTACTTCGGGACTAGCAGGCTACGAGCAGTACTTC

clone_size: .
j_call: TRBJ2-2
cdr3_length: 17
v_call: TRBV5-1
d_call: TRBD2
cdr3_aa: CASSSTGTSFLTGELFF
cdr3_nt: TGCGCCAGCAGCAGTACCGGGACTAGCTTTCTCACCGGGGAGCTGTTTTTT

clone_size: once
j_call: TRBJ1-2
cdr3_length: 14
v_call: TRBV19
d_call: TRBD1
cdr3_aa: CASRGRGQGYGYTF
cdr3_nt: TGTGCCAGTAGAGGGAGGGGGCAGGGATATGGCTACACCTTC

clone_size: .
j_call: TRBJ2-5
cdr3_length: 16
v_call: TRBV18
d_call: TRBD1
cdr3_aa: CASSPPTGASLETQYF
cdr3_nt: TGTGCCAGCTCACCCCCGACAGGGGCGTCTCTAGAGACCCAGTACTTC

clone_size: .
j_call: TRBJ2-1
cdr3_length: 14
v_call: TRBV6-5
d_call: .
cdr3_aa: CASSRGRSYNEQFF
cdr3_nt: TGTGCCAGCAGTAGAGGGAGGTCCTACAATGAGCAGTTCTTC

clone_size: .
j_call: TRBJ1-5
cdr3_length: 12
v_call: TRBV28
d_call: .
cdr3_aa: CASSLRIQPQHF
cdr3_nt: TGTGCCAGCAGTTTAAGGATTCAGCCCCAGCATTTT